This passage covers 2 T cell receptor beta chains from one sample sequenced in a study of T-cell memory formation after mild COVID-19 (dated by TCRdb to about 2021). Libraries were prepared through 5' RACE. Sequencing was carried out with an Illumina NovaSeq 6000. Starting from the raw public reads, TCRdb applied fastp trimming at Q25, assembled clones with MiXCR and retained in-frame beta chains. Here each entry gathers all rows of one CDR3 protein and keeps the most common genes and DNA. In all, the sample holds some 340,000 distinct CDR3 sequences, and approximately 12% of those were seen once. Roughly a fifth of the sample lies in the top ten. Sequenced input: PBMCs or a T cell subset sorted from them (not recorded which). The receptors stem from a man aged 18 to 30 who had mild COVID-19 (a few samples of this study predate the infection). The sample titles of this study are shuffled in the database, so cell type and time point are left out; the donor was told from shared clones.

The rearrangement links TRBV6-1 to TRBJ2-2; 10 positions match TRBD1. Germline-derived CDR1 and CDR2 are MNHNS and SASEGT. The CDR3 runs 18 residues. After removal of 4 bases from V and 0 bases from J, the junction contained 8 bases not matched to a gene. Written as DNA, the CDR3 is TGTGCCAGCAGTGGCCGGGACAGGGGTTCTTCGAACACCGGGGAGCTGTTTTTT. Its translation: CASSGRDRGSSNTGELFF.

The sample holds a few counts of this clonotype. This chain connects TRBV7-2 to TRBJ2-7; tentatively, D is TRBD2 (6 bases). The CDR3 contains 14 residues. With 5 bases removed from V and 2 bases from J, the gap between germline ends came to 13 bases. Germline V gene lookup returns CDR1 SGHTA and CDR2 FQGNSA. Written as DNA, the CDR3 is TGTGCCAGCAGCCAGGGCGGGAAACCCTACGAGCAGTACTTC. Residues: CASSQGGKPYEQYF. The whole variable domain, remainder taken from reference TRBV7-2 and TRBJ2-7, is GAGVSQSPSNKVTEKGKDVELRCDPISGHTALYWYRQSLGQGLEFLIYFQGNSAPDKSGLPSDRFSAERTGGSVSTLTIQRTQQEDSAVYLCASSQGGKPYEQYFGPGTRLTVT.